Listed below are T cell receptor beta chains from one sample, sequenced in a study of patients and donors after allogeneic stem cell transplantation. TCRdb used MiXCR to reprocess the RT-PCR reads, holding one entry per CDR3 protein. The sample consists of about 960,000 distinct CDR3 sequences, roughly 18% of them appearing once. The sample consisted of blood, either unsorted or a sorted T cell fraction (not recorded which). The receptor set was obtained from a human donor who was either an allogeneic HSCT recipient or a stem cell or donor lymphocyte infusion donor (not recorded which). It is not recorded whose cells these are; they may come from a transplant donor. Each CDR3 is given with its conserved first and last residue. D genes are given only for firm matches. For some rows the clone size is stated as once, few or many, or as a class when expanded; others skip it.

J | V | D | size | DNA | CDR3
TRBJ2-3 | TRBV6-1 | TRBD2 | - | TGTGCCAGCAGCCCTTCCGGGACTAGTGCAGATACGCAGTATTTT | CASSPSGTSADTQYF
TRBJ2-6 | TRBV19 | - | few | TGTGCCAGTAGTATAGATATCTTCAACGTCCTGACTTTC | CASSIDIFNVLTF
TRBJ2-1 | TRBV13 | TRBD2 | - | TGTGCCAGCAGCCCAACCCCACTAGCGGGAGACTACAATGAGCAGTTCTTC | CASSPTPLAGDYNEQFF
TRBJ2-1 | TRBV12-3/TRBV12-4 | - | many | TGTGCCAGCAGGAACCGGGAAAATGGGAATGAGCAGTTCTTC | CASRNRENGNEQFF
TRBJ2-7 | TRBV5-1 | TRBD2 | few | TGCGCCAGCCGGGCTAGCGGTACCTACGAGCAGTACTTC | CASRASGTYEQYF
TRBJ2-7 | TRBV6-5 | TRBD2 | few | TGTGCCAGCAGTTACTCGACTAGCGGGAGAAACGAGCAGTACTTC | CASSYSTSGRNEQYF
TRBJ2-3 | TRBV20-1 | TRBD2 | few | TGCAGTGCTACGACTAGCGGGGGCTATACGCAGTATTTT | CSATTSGGYTQYF
TRBJ1-5 | TRBV7-9 | - | - | TGTGCCAGCAGCGCCGCAGGGAAGAGCAATCAGCCCCAGCATTTT | CASSAAGKSNQPQHF
TRBJ2-1 | TRBV6-1 | TRBD2 | - | TGTGCCAGCAGCCGTAGCGGGGGGGCCCACAATGAGCAGTTCTTC | CASSRSGGAHNEQFF
TRBJ2-5 | TRBV30 | - | - | TGTGCCTGGAGTGGTGGAGAGACCCAGTACTTC | CAWSGGETQYF
TRBJ1-4 | TRBV6-5 | - | many | TGTGCCAGCAGTTACTTTGATGGGACTAATGAAAAACTGTTTTTT | CASSYFDGTNEKLFF
TRBJ2-1 | TRBV28 | - | few | TGTGCCAGCAGCTCAGGGACTCTCTCCTACAATGAGCAGTTCTTC | CASSSGTLSYNEQFF
TRBJ2-3 | TRBV29-1 | - | few | TGCAGCGTTTTTCGGCAGGGGTGGACAGATACGCAGTATTTT | CSVFRQGWTDTQYF
TRBJ1-2 | TRBV12-3/TRBV12-4 | - | - | TGTGCCAGCAGCGGTTCGACTGCCGTCTATGGCTACACCTTC | CASSGSTAVYGYTF
TRBJ2-3 | TRBV12-3/TRBV12-4 | - | - | TGTGCCAGCAGTCCGAAGGGAAACACAGATACGCAGTATTTT | CASSPKGNTDTQYF
TRBJ2-1 | TRBV7-9 | TRBD2 | - | TGTGCCAGCAGCTTAGCGTTGCGGGAGATCGATGAGCAGTTCTTC | CASSLALREIDEQFF
TRBJ1-6 | TRBV15 | TRBD1 | few | TGTGCCACCAGCAGAGCCCGACAGGGGAATTCACCCCTCCACTTT | CATSRARQGNSPLHF
TRBJ2-2 | TRBV12-3/TRBV12-4 | - | few | TGTGCCAGCAGTTTAGAAGACATACGGGACACCGGGGAGCTGTTTTTT | CASSLEDIRDTGELFF
TRBJ1-1 | TRBV27 | TRBD1 | few | TGTGCCAGCAGTCGACGGACAGGGGAGGGGGCTTTCTTT | CASSRRTGEGAFF
TRBJ2-1 | TRBV4-2 | TRBD2 | - | TGTGCCAGCAGCTCCACCACTAGCGGGGCTGGGTCGGATGAGCAGTCCTTC | CASSSTTSGAGSDEQSF
TRBJ2-2 | TRBV4-1 | - | many | TGCGCCAGCAGCCAAGACAGGCCGATCGGGGAGCTGTTTTTT | CASSQDRPIGELFF
TRBJ1-1 | TRBV12-5 | - | - | TGTGCTAGTGGTTTGGGCCTCCCAGGCACTGAAGCTTTCTTT | CASGLGLPGTEAFF
TRBJ1-3 | TRBV14 | - | - | TGTGCCAGCAGCCAAGAAGATAGCAGATACTCTGGAAACACCATATATTTT | CASSQEDSRYSGNTIYF
TRBJ1-6 | TRBV5-1 | - | few | TGCGCCAGCAGCTTGGCGGCAGGACGCTCTTCACCCCTCCACTTT | CASSLAAGRSSPLHF
TRBJ2-2 | TRBV7-3 | TRBD2 | - | TGTGCCAGCAGCCTAAGTGGCGGGAGGGCCGTGGCCGGGGAGCTGTTTTTT | CASSLSGGRAVAGELFF
TRBJ2-5 | TRBV6-5 | TRBD2 | few | TGTGCCAGCAGTTACTCGACTAGCGGGGGGGCCCGGGAGACCCAGTACTTC | CASSYSTSGGARETQYF
TRBJ2-7 | TRBV7-2 | - | few | TGTGCCAGCAGCTTAGGTGTCTTTGAGCCCGAGCAGTACTTC | CASSLGVFEPEQYF
TRBJ2-3 | TRBV20-1 | TRBD2 | few | TGCAGTGCTAGAGTAGCGGGACTCGCTCGAGATACGCAGTATTTT | CSARVAGLARDTQYF
TRBJ2-1 | TRBV19 | - | few | TGTGCCAGTAGTACCAGGACTACGTGGAATGAGCAGTTCTTC | CASSTRTTWNEQFF
TRBJ2-7 | TRBV20-1 | TRBD1 | few | TGCAGTGCCAAACCTACGCTTCCGGGACAGGGTACCTACGAGCAGTACTTC | CSAKPTLPGQGTYEQYF
TRBJ2-7 | TRBV12-3/TRBV12-4 | - | many | TGTGCCAGCAGTTTACGGACAGCCTTTAACTACGAGCAGTACTTC | CASSLRTAFNYEQYF
TRBJ2-1 | TRBV7-8 | - | - | TGTGCCAGCAGCTTAGGGGGGATTTTATCCTACAATGAGCAGTTCTTC | CASSLGGILSYNEQFF
TRBJ2-1 | TRBV7-3 | TRBD2 | - | TGTGCCAGCAGCGTTACTATCGCGGGAGAGTTGGTCTTC | CASSVTIAGELVF
TRBJ1-6 | TRBV20-1 | - | - | TGCAGTGCTAGACGGTCCGTTCCATATAATTCACCCCTCCACTTT | CSARRSVPYNSPLHF
TRBJ2-1 | TRBV15 | TRBD2 | few | TGTGCCACCAGCAGAGATCAGGCTAGCGGGTGGGATGAGCAGTTCTTC | CATSRDQASGWDEQFF
TRBJ2-3 | TRBV5-6 | TRBD1 | few | TGTGCCAGCAGCTTGGTTGTTCGACAGGGGATTGATACGCAGTATTTT | CASSLVVRQGIDTQYF
TRBJ2-3 | TRBV3-1 | TRBD2 | - | TGTGCCAGCAGCCGCCGGGGCGGGAGCTTCCCAGATACGCAGTATTTT | CASSRRGGSFPDTQYF
TRBJ1-2 | TRBV5-1 | TRBD1 | few | TGCGCCAGCAGCCCGACAGGGGACCAAAACTATGGCTACACCTTC | CASSPTGDQNYGYTF
TRBJ2-7 | TRBV20-1 | TRBD2 | few | TGCAGTGCTCGATCCCCCGGACTAGCGGGAGCATACGAGCAGTACTTC | CSARSPGLAGAYEQYF
TRBJ1-1 | TRBV3-1 | - | - | TGTGCCAGCAGCCCGGGGCGGGAACGGGGCACTGAAGCTTTCTTT | CASSPGRERGTEAFF
TRBJ1-1 | TRBV14 | - | many | TGTGCCAGCAGCCAAGATCGTGGGGGACCGCGAGGAACTGAAGCTTTCTTT | CASSQDRGGPRGTEAFF
TRBJ2-5 | TRBV12-3/TRBV12-4 | - | - | TGTGCCAGCGGTACGATCCAAGAGACCCAGTACTTC | CASGTIQETQYF
TRBJ1-3 | TRBV7-2 | TRBD1 | few | TGTGCCAGCAGCTTGAGGGGACAGGGAGGAAACACCATATATTTT | CASSLRGQGGNTIYF
TRBJ1-1 | TRBV12-3/TRBV12-4 | - | many | TGTGCCAGCATCCTACATGGGTCCTCTGAAGCTTTCTTT | CASILHGSSEAFF
TRBJ2-1 | TRBV20-1 | TRBD1 | - | TGCAGTGGCTACAGGGGTGAGCAGTTCTTC | CSGYRGEQFF
TRBJ1-6 | TRBV18 | TRBD1 | - | TGTGCCAGCTCACCACCCGGACAGGGTTTAGATTCACCCCTCCACTTT | CASSPPGQGLDSPLHF